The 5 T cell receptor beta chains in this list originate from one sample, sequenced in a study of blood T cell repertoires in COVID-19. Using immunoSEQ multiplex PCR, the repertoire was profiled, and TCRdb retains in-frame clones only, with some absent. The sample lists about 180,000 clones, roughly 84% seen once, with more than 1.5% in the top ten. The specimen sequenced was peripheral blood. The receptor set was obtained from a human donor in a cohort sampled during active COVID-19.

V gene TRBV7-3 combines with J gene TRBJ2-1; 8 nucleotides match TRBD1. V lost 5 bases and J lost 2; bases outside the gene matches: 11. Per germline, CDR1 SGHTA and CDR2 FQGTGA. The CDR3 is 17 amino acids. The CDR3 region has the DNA TGTGCCAGCAGCCCCCTAGCCGGGACAGGCCCCTACAATGAGCAGTTCTTC. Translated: CASSPLAGTGPYNEQFF.

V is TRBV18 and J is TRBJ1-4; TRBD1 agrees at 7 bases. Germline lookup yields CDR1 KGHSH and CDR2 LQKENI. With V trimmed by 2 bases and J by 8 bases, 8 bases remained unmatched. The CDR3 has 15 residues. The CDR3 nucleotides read TGTGCCAGCTCACCATTCGACAGGGTAGGCGAAAAACTGTTTTTT. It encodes CASSPFDRVGEKLFF.

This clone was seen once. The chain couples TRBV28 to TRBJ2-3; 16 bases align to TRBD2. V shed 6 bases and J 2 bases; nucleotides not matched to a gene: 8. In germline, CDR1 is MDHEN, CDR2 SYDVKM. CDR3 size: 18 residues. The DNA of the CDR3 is TGTGCCAGCAGCGAAGGGACTAGCGGGAGGGCCGCCACAGATACGCAGTATTTT. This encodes CASSEGTSGRAATDTQYF.

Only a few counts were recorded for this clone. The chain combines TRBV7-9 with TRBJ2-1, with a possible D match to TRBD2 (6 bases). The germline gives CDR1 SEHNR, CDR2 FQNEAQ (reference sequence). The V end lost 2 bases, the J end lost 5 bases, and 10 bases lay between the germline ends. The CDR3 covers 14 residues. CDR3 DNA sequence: TGTGCCAGCAGCTTATCCCGGGGGAACAATGAGCAGTTCTTC. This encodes CASSLSRGNNEQFF.

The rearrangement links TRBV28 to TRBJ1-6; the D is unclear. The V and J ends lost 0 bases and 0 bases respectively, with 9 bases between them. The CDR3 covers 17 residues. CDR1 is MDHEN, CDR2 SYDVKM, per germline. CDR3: CASSLWDGSSYNSPLHF. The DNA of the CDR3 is TGTGCCAGCAGTTTATGGGACGGGAGCTCCTATAATTCACCCCTCCACTTT.